The 21 T cell receptor beta chains below come from one sample, sequenced in a study of blood T cell repertoires in COVID-19 (dated by TCRdb to the early 2020s). Libraries were made using the immunoSEQ multiplex PCR assay. Entries here come from immuneACCESS through TCRdb and include only in-frame sequences with V and J called. Some clones fail to appear in such tables; in the studies checked, an unresolved V gene covers under half of the shortfall, and the cause of the remainder is unknown. This sample is represented by around 24,000 clones; about 84% of them were singletons. About 25% of the sample lies in the top ten. The specimen was peripheral blood. These receptors originate from a human donor with active COVID-19. The donor label of this sample is uncertain.

This clone appeared a few times. The CDR3 DNA follows: TGCGCCAGCAGCCAAGGGTCGGGGGAGAACGAAAAACTGTTTTTT. It translates to CASSQGSGENEKLFF. This chain connects TRBV4-3 to TRBJ1-4; D may be TRBD1 (5 bases). The CDR3 loop spans 15 amino acids. Between the trimmed V and J ends, which lost 1 base and 8 bases, there was a span of 14 bases. Germline values: CDR1 LGHNA, CDR2 YSLEER.

The rearrangement joins TRBV7-3 to TRBJ1-1; D is perhaps TRBD1 (5 bases). Trimming pared 2 bases from V and 4 bases from J, leaving 8 bases between. The CDR3 extends over 13 amino acids. Germline loops: CDR1 SGHTA, CDR2 FQGTGA. The CDR3 coding sequence is TGTGCCAGCAGCTTATCGGGGGGCACTGAAGCTTTCTTT. Translation: CASSLSGGTEAFF. The whole variable domain, remainder taken from reference TRBV7-3 and TRBJ1-1, is GAGVSQTPSNKVTEKGKYVELRCDPISGHTALYWYRQSLGQGPEFLIYFQGTGAADDSGLPNDRFFAVRPEGSVSTLKIQRTERGDSAVYLCASSLSGGTEAFFGQGTRLTVV.

The chain links TRBV10-3 to TRBJ1-2, with TRBD1 matching 7 bases. The V gene end was trimmed by 5 bases and the J gene end by 3 bases; junction bases not matched to a gene: 0. This CDR3 is 12 amino acids long. Per the germline V gene, CDR1 is ENHRY and CDR2 is SYGVKD. CDR3 nucleotides: TGTGCCATCAGTACAGGGGACTATGGCTACACCTTC. Translated: CAISTGDYGYTF.

This clone was counted once. The CDR3 is CASSHRKTRGGNEKLFF. The CDR3 DNA is TGTGCCAGCAGTCATAGGAAAACCAGGGGCGGCAATGAAAAACTGTTTTTT. The genes are TRBV6-6 and TRBJ1-4, with a tentative D call TRBD1 (6 bases). CDR3 length equals 17 residues. V was shortened by 5 bases and J by 5 bases, with 21 bases between the two germline ends. Germline CDR1 MNHNY, CDR2 SVGAGI (reference sequence).

The chain couples TRBV19 to TRBJ2-6; D unresolved. Germline values: CDR1 LNHDA, CDR2 SQIVND (reference sequence). This CDR3 is built from 13 residues. V gave up 5 bases and J gave up 1 base, with 3 bases separating them. The CDR3 bases are TGTGCCAGTAGTCAATCTGGGGCCAACGTCCTGACTTTC. Amino acid sequence: CASSQSGANVLTF.

The rearrangement uses TRBV21-1 and TRBJ2-1; whether TRBD1, the table's D call, matches the DNA was not checked. TRBV21-1 is termed a pseudogene. The CDR3 consists of 15 residues. The CDR3 loop is CASNRQARSYNEQFF. The CDR3 bases are TGTGCCAGCAATCGCCAGGCCCGCTCCTACAATGAGCAGTTCTTC.

V gene TRBV28 combines with J gene TRBJ2-2; D gene ambiguous. CDR3 length: 15 amino acids. V lost 5 bases and J lost 1, with 11 bases in between. Germline values: CDR1 MDHEN, CDR2 SYDVKM. This chain's CDR3 is CASSTVRGNTGELFF. The CDR3 DNA is TGTGCCAGCAGTACGGTTCGAGGGAACACCGGGGAGCTGTTTTTT. The whole variable domain, filled in from reference TRBV28 and TRBJ2-2, reads DVKVTQSSRYLVKRTGEKVFLECVQDMDHENMFWYRQDPGLGLRLIYFSYDVKMKEKGDIPEGYSVSREKKERFSLILESASTNQTSMYLCASSTVRGNTGELFFGEGSRLTVL.

The rearrangement uses TRBV3-1 (or the pseudogene TRBV3-2) and TRBJ2-7; 7 bases align to TRBD1. Looked up from germline, CDR1 is LGHDT and CDR2 is YNNKEL (reference sequence). V dropped 4 bases and J dropped 0; count of bases not matched to a gene: 6. The CDR3 length is 15 residues. CDR3 in amino acids: CASSPRTGSSYEQYF. Written as DNA, the CDR3 is TGTGCCAGCAGCCCCAGGACAGGTAGCTCCTACGAGCAGTACTTC.

This clone was seen a single time. This chain joins TRBV5-4 and TRBJ2-3, with 9 bases aligning to TRBD2. The CDR3 runs 17 residues. V lost 1 base to trimming and J lost 1 base; unmatched junction nucleotides: 7. CDR1 and CDR2 from the germline V gene are SGHNT and YYREEE (reference sequence). This CDR3 is CASSLWYSGGRTDTQYF. The CDR3 DNA is TGTGCCAGCAGCTTGTGGTACAGCGGGGGGCGCACAGATACGCAGTATTTT.

The chain uses TRBV14 and TRBJ2-7; TRBD1 matches at 9 bases. Trimming took 5 bases from V and 6 from J; bases not matched to a gene: 5. Germline assignment: CDR1 SGHDN and CDR2 FVKESK. The CDR3 sequence is 13 residues long. The CDR3 DNA sequence: TGTGCCAGCAGCAGGACAGGGGTAGGCGAGCAGTACTTC. This sequence encodes CASSRTGVGEQYF.

In regard to this clone: One junction end disagrees with the germline gene, perhaps due to a read error. J is TRBJ2-7 and V is TRBV6-2 or TRBV6-3; TRBD1 is a possible D gene (6 bases). CDR3 size: 13 residues. Per germline, CDR1 MNHEY and CDR2 SVGEGT. The CDR3 sequence is CASRPLPPGQEHF. CDR3 nucleotide sequence: TGTGCCAGCAGACCTTTACCCCCGGGACAAGAGCACTTC.

This chain joins TRBV5-6 and TRBJ2-4; no reliable D call. Trimming took off 0 bases at V and 6 bases at J, with 10 bases between the two ends. The CDR3 is made up of 14 amino acids. CDR1 and CDR2 (germline): SGHDT, YYEEEE. Here the CDR3 DNA reads TGTGCCAGCAGCTTGGGCAGGATAAGAAACATTCAGTACTTC. This codes for CASSLGRIRNIQYF.

V and J are TRBV5-1 and TRBJ2-1, with 7 positions matching TRBD1. From germline, CDR1 is SGHRS and CDR2 YFSETQ. The CDR3 runs to 15 residues. Trimming removed 4 bases from V and 0 bases from J; junction bases left unmatched: 4. This chain's CDR3 is CASSLQGSSYNEQFF. In DNA form, the CDR3 reads TGCGCCAGCAGCCTACAGGGGTCCTCCTACAATGAGCAGTTCTTC.

The chain combines TRBV9 with TRBJ1-4; 9 bases are a match to TRBD1. J was trimmed by 2 bases and V by 4 bases; bases with no gene match: 3. The CDR3 has 15 residues. The germline V gene has CDR1 SGDLS and CDR2 YYNGEE. CDR3 sequence: CASSTQGATNEKLFF. Here the CDR3 DNA reads TGTGCCAGCAGCACACAGGGGGCTACTAATGAAAAACTGTTTTTT.

The genes are TRBV29-1 and TRBJ2-1, with D possibly matching TRBD2 (5 bases). Trimming pared 4 bases from V and 3 bases from J, leaving 7 bases between. This CDR3 region has 12 residues. Looked up from germline, CDR1 is SQVTM and CDR2 is ANQGSEA. DNA for the CDR3: TGCAGCGTTGCCAGCGGCTACAATGAGCAGTTCTTC. It yields the protein CSVASGYNEQFF.

On this clone itself: An end of the junction does not agree with germline; a read error may underlie this. V and J are TRBV12-3 or TRBV12-4 and TRBJ1-2, with 7 bases fitting TRBD1. The CDR3 is 13 amino acids. The CDR3 region has the DNA TGTGCCAGCAGCCCCGGACAGGCCTATAGCTACACCTTC. Amino acid sequence: CASSPGQAYSYTF.

J is TRBJ2-2 and V is TRBV19, with 9 bases lining up with TRBD1. Germline lookup yields CDR1 LNHDA and CDR2 SQIVND (reference sequence). J was trimmed by 7 bases and V by 5 bases; bases with no gene match: 11. The CDR3 runs to 16 residues. The CDR3 protein is CASSPRQGGGYGELFF. The CDR3 region has the DNA TGTGCCAGTAGTCCCCGACAGGGGGGAGGGTACGGGGAGCTGTTTTTT.

The CDR3 sequence is CASSQAAGGPNTGELFF. In nucleotides, the CDR3 is TGCGCCAGCAGCCAAGCAGCGGGAGGGCCGAACACCGGGGAGCTGTTTTTT. The V and J genes are TRBV4-3 and TRBJ2-2, with TRBD2 identical over 10 bases. J gave up 0 bases and V 1 base, and 2 bases lay outside the gene matches. Germline lookup yields CDR1 LGHNA and CDR2 YSLEER. This CDR3 is built from 17 residues.

V usage is TRBV6-5 and J usage is TRBJ1-2; 7 bases agree with TRBD1. With V trimmed by 5 bases and J by 5 bases, 11 bases remained unmatched. The CDR3 is 15 residues long. Germline V gene data show CDR1 as MNHEY and CDR2 as SVGAGI. The CDR3 DNA reads TGTGCCAGCAGTAGAGACAGGGCGACTTGGTATGGCTACACCTTC. Translation: CASSRDRATWYGYTF.

By its share, this clone is medium-sized. The chain joins TRBV7-9 to TRBJ1-1, with unresolved D. The CDR3 totals 14 residues. V lost 5 bases, J lost 0 bases, and 10 bases lay in between. The germline gives CDR1 SEHNR, CDR2 FQNEAQ (reference sequence). The CDR3 coding sequence is TGTGCCAGCAGCCATACTAGTTTGAACACTGAAGCTTTCTTT. This gives the protein CASSHTSLNTEAFF.

The chain uses TRBV7-9 and TRBJ2-5, with 8 bases that match TRBD1. V shed 5 bases and J 4 bases; nucleotides not matched to a gene: 6. The CDR3 runs to 14 residues. Germline loops: CDR1 SEHNR, CDR2 FQNEAQ (reference sequence). CDR3 in DNA: TGTGCCAGCAGCCCAGGACAGGGAGTAGAGACCCAGTACTTC. Translated: CASSPGQGVETQYF.